This T cell receptor beta chain is drawn from a study of neurological immune-mediated disorders. 5'RACE generated cDNA with 10-nucleotide random UMIs. Each CDR3 protein is one row after TCRdb ran MiXCR on the 5' RACE reads. This table holds 45,000 or so distinct CDR3 sequences, approximately 2.8% found once. This CDR3 region has 17 residues. The V end lost 7 bases, the J end lost 6 bases, and 25 bases lay between the germline ends. This clonotype showed up many times. The sample was PBMCs. The clonotype originates from a woman between 50 and 59 years old with multiple sclerosis. J is TRBJ2-4 and V is TRBV12-3 or TRBV12-4; weak D call: TRBD2 (7 bases). The CDR3 DNA reads as TGTGCCAGCACCTTCAAGGGGTGGGGGGGCGATACAAACATTCAGTACTTC. Translation gives CASTFKGWGGDTNIQYF.